Listed below are T cell receptor beta chains from one sample, sequenced in a study of shared clonotypes between healthy human individuals. Measured with immunoSEQ multiplex PCR; TCRdb has only the in-frame clones, and not every one. The profile shows about 2.3 million clones, approximately 95% of them singletons. Sequences were obtained from naive CD4+ T cells from PBMCs. Source of these receptors: a man aged 18 to 35 in good health. Some clones in this sample may be carry-over from other donors' samples. The CDR3 runs from the conserved cysteine through the conserved F or W. A D gene is named only where the DNA matches it firmly. Expanded clones are given a class, and other clones once, few, many or no size at all.

v_call,d_call,clone_size,j_call,cdr3_nt,cdr3_aa
TRBV7-6,NA,NA,TRBJ2-7,TGTGCCAGCAGCTTAAGGGGTTCAGGCAGGGTCTCCTACGAGCAGTACTTC,CASSLRGSGRVSYEQYF
TRBV6-1,NA,NA,TRBJ2-7,TGTGCCAGCAGTGAAGGCTTTGCCACCCCCCACGAGCAGTACTTC,CASSEGFATPHEQYF
TRBV6-5,NA,NA,TRBJ2-7,TGTGCCAGCAGTTACTCGGGGGGCTCTTCCTACGAGCAGTACTTC,CASSYSGGSSYEQYF
TRBV7-9,TRBD2,NA,TRBJ2-2,TGTGCCAGCAGCTTAAGGCGGGAGACCACCGGGGAGCTGTTTTTT,CASSLRRETTGELFF
TRBV7-8,NA,NA,TRBJ2-1,TGTGCCAGCAGCATAACAGCGGACAATGAGCAGTTCTTC,CASSITADNEQFF
TRBV6-5,NA,NA,TRBJ2-5,TGTGCCAGCAGTACAGGCTTGGGAGAGACCCAGTACTTC,CASSTGLGETQYF
TRBV2,NA,NA,TRBJ2-7,TGTGCCAGCAGTCGGAGCTCCTACGAGCAGTACTTC,CASSRSSYEQYF
TRBV27,NA,NA,TRBJ1-1,TGTGCCAGCAGTCTTCGGCCCGGAGGGACTCCTGAAGCTTTCTTT,CASSLRPGGTPEAFF
TRBV11-2,NA,NA,TRBJ1-4,TGTGCCAGCAGCTTAGGGGGGAGCGGGCAGCGTAATGAAAAACTGTTTTTT,CASSLGGSGQRNEKLFF
TRBV4-3,NA,NA,TRBJ2-2,TGCGCCAGCAGCCAAGATTTACGCCTCCGGGGCACCGGGGAGCTGTTTTTT,CASSQDLRLRGTGELFF
TRBV5-4,TRBD1,NA,TRBJ2-7,TGTGCCAGCAGCTTGTCAGGGACAGGGGGTTACGAGCAGTACTTC,CASSLSGTGGYEQYF
TRBV9,TRBD2,NA,TRBJ2-5,TGTGCCAGCAGCGCAAACGCGGGGACTAGCGGGGGCCGAGCGACCCAGTACTTC,CASSANAGTSGGRATQYF
TRBV29-1,TRBD1,NA,TRBJ2-2,TGCAGCGTTCTCTCCTTACAGGGGGCGGGCGGGGAGCTGTTTTTT,CSVLSLQGAGGELFF
TRBV6-1,NA,NA,TRBJ1-5,TGTGCCAGCAGTGAATTTGGGAATCAGCCCCAGCATTTT,CASSEFGNQPQHF
TRBV7-3,NA,NA,TRBJ2-1,TGTGCCAGCAGCTTAGGACAGCCCTCCTACAATGAGCAGTTCTTC,CASSLGQPSYNEQFF
TRBV7-2,TRBD2,once,TRBJ2-7,TGTGCCAGCAGCCCCCGAAGAATAGCGGGAGTGAGCTTGGGTGAGCAGTACTTC,CASSPRRIAGVSLGEQYF
TRBV6-1,TRBD2,NA,TRBJ2-1,TGTGCCAGCAGTGACTGGACTAGCGGAAACAATGAGCAGTTCTTC,CASSDWTSGNNEQFF
TRBV5-1,NA,NA,TRBJ2-7,TGCGCCAGCAGCCGTCAGGCCTACGAGCAGTACTTC,CASSRQAYEQYF
TRBV5-1,NA,NA,TRBJ2-2,TGCGCCAGCAGTCTAAATCCGGCCGGGGAGCTGTTTTTT,CASSLNPAGELFF
TRBV5-1,NA,NA,TRBJ2-7,TGCGCCAGCAGCCTCGGTAGTCGATCCTACGAGCAGTACTTC,CASSLGSRSYEQYF